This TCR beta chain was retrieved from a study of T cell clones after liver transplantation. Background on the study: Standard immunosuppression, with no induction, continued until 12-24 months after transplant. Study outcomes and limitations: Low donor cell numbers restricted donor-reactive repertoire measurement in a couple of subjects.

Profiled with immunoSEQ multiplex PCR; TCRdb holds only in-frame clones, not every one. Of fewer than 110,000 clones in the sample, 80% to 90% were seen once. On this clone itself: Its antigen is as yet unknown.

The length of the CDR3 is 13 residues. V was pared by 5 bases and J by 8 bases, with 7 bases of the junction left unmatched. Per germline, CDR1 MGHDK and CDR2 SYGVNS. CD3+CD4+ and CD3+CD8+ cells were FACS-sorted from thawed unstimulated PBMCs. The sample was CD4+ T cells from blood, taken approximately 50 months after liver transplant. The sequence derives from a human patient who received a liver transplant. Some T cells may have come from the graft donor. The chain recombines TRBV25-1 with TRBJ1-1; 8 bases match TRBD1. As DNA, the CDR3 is TGTGCCAGCAGTATGACTGACAGGGGAGAAGCTTTCTTT. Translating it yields CASSMTDRGEAFF.